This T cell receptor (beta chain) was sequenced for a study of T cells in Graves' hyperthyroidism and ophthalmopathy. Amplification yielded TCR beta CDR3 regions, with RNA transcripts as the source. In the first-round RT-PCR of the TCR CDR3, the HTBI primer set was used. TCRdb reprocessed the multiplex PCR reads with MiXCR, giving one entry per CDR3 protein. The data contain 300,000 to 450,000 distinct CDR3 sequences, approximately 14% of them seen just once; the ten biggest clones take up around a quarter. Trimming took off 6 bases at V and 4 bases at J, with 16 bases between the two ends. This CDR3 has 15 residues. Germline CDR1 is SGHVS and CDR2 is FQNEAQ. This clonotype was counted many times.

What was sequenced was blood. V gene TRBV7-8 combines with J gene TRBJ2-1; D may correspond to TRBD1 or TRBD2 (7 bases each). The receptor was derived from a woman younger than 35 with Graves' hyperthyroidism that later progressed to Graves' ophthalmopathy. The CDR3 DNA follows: TGTGCCAGCAGGAGGTCAGGGGGGGAGTACAATGAGCAGTTCTTC. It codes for CASRRSGGEYNEQFF.